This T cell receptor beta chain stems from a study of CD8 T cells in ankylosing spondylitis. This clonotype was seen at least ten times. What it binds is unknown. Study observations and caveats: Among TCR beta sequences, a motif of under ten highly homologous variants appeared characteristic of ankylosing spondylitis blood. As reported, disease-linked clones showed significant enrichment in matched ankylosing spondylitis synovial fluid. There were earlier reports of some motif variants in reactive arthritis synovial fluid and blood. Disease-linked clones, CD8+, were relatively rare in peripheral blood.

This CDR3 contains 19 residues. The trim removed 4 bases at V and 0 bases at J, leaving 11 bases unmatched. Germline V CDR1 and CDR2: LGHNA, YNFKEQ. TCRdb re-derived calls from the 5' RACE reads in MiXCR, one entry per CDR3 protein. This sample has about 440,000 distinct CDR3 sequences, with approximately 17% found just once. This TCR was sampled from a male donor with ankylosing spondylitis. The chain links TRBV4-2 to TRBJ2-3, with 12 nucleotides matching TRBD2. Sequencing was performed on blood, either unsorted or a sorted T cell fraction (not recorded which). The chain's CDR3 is CASSRTSGEIPTSTDTQYF. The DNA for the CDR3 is TGTGCCAGCAGCCGGACTAGCGGGGAGATACCTACTAGCACAGATACGCAGTATTTT.